A single T cell receptor (beta chain) is shown here with its context. The data are from a study of blood T cell repertoires in COVID-19. About the study: Specimens from acute and convalescent COVID-19 originated in the United States, Italy and Spain. The cDNA or gDNA used as material had been derived from T cells, B-cell-depleted T cells, or PBMCs.

Original processing methods: Amplification with reference gene primers provided the estimates of nucleated cell counts. Clones were read by immunoSEQ multiplex PCR, and TCRdb kept only the in-frame ones, dropping some. That table is the source of V, J and clone size, and D and trimming were worked out from the DNA. Of about 200,000 clones in the sample, approximately 86% are singletons; the top ten hold approximately 0.7%. The germline V and J ends were trimmed by 3 bases and 7 bases, with 12 bases remaining between them. The CDR3 consists of 13 residues. The germline V gene encodes CDR1 LNHDA and CDR2 SQIVND (reference sequence).

This TCR was recovered from a man aged 35 to 55 with acute or convalescent COVID-19. The chain uses TRBV19 and TRBJ1-2; D is possibly TRBD1 (5 bases). Input material: peripheral blood. The CDR3 nucleotides read TGTGCCAGTAGTATGTTCAGGGAGGGTGGCTACACCTTC. It translates to CASSMFREGGYTF. Complete variable domain (other parts from reference TRBV19 and TRBJ1-2): DGGITQSPKYLFRKEGQNVTLSCEQNLNHDAMYWYRQDPGQGLRLIYYSQIVNDFQKGDIAEGYSVSREKKESFPLTVTSAQKNPTAFYLCASSMFREGGYTFGSGTRLTVV.